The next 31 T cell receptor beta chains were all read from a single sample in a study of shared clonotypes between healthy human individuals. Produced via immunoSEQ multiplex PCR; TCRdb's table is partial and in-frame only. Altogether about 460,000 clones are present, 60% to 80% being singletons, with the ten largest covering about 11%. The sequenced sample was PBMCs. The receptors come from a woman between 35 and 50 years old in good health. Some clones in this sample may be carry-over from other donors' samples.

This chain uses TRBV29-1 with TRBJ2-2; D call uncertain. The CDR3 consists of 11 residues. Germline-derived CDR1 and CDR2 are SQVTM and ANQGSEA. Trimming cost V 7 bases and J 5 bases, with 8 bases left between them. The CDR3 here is CSATVTGELFF. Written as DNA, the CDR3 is TGCAGCGCCACCGTAACCGGGGAGCTGTTTTTT.

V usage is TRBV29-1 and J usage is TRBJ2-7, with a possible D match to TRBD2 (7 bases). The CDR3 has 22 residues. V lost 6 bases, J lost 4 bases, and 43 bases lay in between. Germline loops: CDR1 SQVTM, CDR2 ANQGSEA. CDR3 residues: CSVTRLELGLIAGTGGQYEQYF. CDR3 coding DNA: TGCAGCGTGACTCGACTAGAGTTGGGGCTTATTGCCGGAACCGGGGGGCAATACGAGCAGTACTTC.

This CDR3 is CASSTRRGEAEQYF. The CDR3, as DNA: TGTGCCAGCAGTACCCGGAGGGGGGAGGCCGAGCAGTACTTC. This chain connects TRBV6-5 to TRBJ2-7, with D perhaps matching TRBD1 or TRBD2 (6 bases each). With 5 bases removed from V and 6 bases from J, the gap between germline ends came to 17 bases. CDR1 MNHEY and CDR2 SVGAGI come from the germline V gene. The CDR3 runs 14 residues.

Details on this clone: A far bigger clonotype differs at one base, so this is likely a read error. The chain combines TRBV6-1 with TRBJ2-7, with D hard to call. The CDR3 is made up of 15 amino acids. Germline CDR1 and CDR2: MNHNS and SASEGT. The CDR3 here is CASSERATSSYEQCF. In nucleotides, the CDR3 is TGTGCCAGCAGTGAAAGAGCGACAAGCTCCTACGAGCAGTGCTTC.

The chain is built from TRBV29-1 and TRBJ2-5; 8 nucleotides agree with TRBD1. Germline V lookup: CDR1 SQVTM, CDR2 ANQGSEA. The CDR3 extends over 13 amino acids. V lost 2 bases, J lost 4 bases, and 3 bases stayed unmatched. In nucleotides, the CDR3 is TGCAGCGTTGAACGGACAGGGACAGAGACCCAGTACTTC. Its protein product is CSVERTGTETQYF.

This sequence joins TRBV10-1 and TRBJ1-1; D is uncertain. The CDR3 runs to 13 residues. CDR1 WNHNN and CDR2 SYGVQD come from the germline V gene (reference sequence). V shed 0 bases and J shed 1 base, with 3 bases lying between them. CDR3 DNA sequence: TGCGCCAGCAGTGAGTCAGGGAACACTGAAGCTTTCTTT. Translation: CASSESGNTEAFF.

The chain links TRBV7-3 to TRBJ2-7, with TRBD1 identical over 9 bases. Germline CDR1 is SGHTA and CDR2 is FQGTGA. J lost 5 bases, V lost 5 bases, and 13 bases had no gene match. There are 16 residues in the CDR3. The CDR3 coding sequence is TGTGCCAGCAGCCCCACTTGGACAGGGGAGAGGGACGAGCAGTACTTC. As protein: CASSPTWTGERDEQYF.

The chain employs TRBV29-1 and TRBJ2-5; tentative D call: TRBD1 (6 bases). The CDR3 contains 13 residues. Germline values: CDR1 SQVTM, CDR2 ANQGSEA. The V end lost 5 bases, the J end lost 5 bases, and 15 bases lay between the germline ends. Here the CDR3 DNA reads TGCAGCGTTACTGGACAGTTTCTCGAGACCCAGTACTTC. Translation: CSVTGQFLETQYF.

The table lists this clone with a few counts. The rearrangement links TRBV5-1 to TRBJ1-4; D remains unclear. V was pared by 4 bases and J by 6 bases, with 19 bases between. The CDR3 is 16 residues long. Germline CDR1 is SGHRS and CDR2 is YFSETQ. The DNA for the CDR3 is TGCGCCAGCAGCCCGGGCTCCGGGATAAAGGATGAAAAACTGTTTTTT. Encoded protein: CASSPGSGIKDEKLFF.

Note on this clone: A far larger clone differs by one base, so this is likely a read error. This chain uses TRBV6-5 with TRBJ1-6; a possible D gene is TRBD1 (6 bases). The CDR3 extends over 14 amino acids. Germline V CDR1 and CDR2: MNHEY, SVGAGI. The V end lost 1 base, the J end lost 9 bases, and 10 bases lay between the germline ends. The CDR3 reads CASSYLGGSSPLHF. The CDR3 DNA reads TGTGCCAGCAGTTACTTGGGGGGCTCTTCACCCCTCCACTTT.

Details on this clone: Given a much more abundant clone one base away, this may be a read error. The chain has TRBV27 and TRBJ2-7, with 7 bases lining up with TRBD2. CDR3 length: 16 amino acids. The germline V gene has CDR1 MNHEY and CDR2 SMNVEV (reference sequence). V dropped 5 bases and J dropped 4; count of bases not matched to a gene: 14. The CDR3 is CASSPGLTGGIYEQYF. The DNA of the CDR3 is TGTGCCAGCAGTCCGGGACTAACGGGAGGAATATACGAGCAGTACTTC.

CDR3 loop: CASSLVGLAGIGELFF. As DNA, the CDR3 is TGTGCCAGCAGCTTAGTGGGACTAGCGGGAATCGGGGAGCTGTTTTTT. This chain joins TRBV7-8 and TRBJ2-2; TRBD2 aligns across 13 bases. Germline CDR1 and CDR2: SGHVS and FQNEAQ. CDR3 length equals 16 residues. V dropped 1 base and J dropped 7; count of bases not matched to a gene: 3.

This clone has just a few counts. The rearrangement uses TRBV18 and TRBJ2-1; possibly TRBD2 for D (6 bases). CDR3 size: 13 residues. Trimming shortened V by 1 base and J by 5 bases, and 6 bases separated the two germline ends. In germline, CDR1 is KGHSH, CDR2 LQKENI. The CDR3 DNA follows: TGTGCCAGCTCACCACTAGCGGACAATGAGCAGTTCTTC. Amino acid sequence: CASSPLADNEQFF.

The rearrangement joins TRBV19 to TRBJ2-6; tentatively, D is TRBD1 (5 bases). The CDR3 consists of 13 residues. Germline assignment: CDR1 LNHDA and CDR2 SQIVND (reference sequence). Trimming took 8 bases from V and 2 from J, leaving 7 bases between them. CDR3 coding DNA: TGTGCCAGTCAGGGTGCTGGGGCCAACGTCCTGACTTTC. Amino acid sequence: CASQGAGANVLTF. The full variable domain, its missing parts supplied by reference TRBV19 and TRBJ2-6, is DGGITQSPKYLFRKEGQNVTLSCEQNLNHDAMYWYRQDPGQGLRLIYYSQIVNDFQKGDIAEGYSVSREKKESFPLTVTSAQKNPTAFYLCASQGAGANVLTFGAGSRLTVL.

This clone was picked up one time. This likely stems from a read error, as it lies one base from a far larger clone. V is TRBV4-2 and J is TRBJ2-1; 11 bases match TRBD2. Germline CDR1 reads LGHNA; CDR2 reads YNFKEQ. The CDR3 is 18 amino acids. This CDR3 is CASSQDGGLAGGYNGQFF. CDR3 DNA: TGTGCCAGCAGCCAAGATGGGGGGTTAGCGGGAGGGTACAATGGGCAGTTCTTC.

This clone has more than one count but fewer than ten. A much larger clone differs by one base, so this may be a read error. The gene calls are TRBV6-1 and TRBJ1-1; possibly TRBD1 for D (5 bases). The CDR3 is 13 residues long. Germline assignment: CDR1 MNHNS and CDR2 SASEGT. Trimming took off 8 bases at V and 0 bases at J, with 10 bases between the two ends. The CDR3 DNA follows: TGTGCCAGCTGCAGGGACCTGAACACTGAAGCTTTCTTT. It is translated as CASCRDLNTEAFF.

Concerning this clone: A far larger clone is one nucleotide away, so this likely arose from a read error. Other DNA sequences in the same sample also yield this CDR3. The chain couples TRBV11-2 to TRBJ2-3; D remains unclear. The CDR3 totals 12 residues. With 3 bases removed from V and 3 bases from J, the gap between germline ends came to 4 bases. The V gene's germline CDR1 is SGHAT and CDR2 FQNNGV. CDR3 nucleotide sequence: TGTGCCAGCAGCTTGGGTACAGATACGCAGTATTTT. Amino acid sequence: CASSLGTDTQYF.

This CDR3 reads CAWSVQAKQFF. In nucleotides, the CDR3 is TGTGCCTGGAGTGTTCAGGCAAAGCAGTTCTTC. The rearrangement uses TRBV30 and TRBJ2-1, with no clear D. The CDR3 has 11 amino acids. V lost 0 bases and J lost 11, with 8 bases in between. Germline CDR1 is GTSNPN and CDR2 is SVGIG (reference sequence).

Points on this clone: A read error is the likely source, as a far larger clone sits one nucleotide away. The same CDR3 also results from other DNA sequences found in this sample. CDR3 DNA sequence: TGTGCCAGCAGCTTAGGAGGGGTAGAGGAGCTGTTTTTT. Protein sequence: CASSLGGVEELFF. This chain joins TRBV7-7 and TRBJ2-2; D possibly matches TRBD1 or TRBD2 (5 bases each). There are 13 residues in the CDR3. V was pared by 1 base and J by 10 bases, with 10 bases between. Germline CDR1 is SSHAT and CDR2 is FNYEAQ (reference sequence).

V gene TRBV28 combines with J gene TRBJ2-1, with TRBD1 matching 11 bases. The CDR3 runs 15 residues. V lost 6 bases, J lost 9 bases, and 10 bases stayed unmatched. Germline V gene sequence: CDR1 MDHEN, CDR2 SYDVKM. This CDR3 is CASSLRDRGFGEQFF. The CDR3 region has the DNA TGTGCCAGCAGCCTCCGGGACAGGGGGTTTGGTGAGCAGTTCTTC.

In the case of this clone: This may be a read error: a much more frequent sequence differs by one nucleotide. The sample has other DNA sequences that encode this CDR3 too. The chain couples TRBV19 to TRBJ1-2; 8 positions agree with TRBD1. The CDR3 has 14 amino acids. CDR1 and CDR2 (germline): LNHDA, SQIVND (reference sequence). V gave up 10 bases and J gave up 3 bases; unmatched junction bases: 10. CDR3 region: CATSGQARYYGYTF. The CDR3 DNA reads TGTGCCACCTCGGGACAGGCAAGGTACTATGGCTACACCTTC.

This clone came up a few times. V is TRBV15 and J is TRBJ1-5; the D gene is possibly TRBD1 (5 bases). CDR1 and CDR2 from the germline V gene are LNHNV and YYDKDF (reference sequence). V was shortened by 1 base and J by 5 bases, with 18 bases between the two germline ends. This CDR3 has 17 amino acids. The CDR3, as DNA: TGTGCCACCAGCAGAGGCCGTCGGGGAAGGGGCGATCAGCCCCAGCATTTT. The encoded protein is CATSRGRRGRGDQPQHF.

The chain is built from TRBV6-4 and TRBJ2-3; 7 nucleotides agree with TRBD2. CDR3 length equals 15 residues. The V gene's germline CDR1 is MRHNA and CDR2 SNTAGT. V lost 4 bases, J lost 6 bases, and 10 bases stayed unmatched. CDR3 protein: CASSVSGGSSDTQYF. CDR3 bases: TGTGCCAGCAGTGTTAGTGGCGGGAGCTCGGATACGCAGTATTTT.

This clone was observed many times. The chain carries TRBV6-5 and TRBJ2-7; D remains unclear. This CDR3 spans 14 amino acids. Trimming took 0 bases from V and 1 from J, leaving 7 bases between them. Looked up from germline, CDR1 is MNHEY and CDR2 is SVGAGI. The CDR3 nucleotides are TGTGCCAGCAGTTACTCGTACCAATCCTACGAGCAGTACTTC. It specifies CASSYSYQSYEQYF.

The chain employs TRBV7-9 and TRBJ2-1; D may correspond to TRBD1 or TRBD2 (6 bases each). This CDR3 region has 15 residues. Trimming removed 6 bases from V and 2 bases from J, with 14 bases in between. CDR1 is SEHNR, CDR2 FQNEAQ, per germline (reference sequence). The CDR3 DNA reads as TGTGCCAGCAGTTCTGTCGGGGGCCCCTACAATGAGCAGTTCTTC. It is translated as CASSSVGGPYNEQFF. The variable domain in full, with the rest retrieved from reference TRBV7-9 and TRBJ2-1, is DTGVSQNPRHKITKRGQNVTFRCDPISEHNRLYWYRQTLGQGPEFLTYFQNEAQLEKSRLLSDRFSAERPKGSFSTLEIQRTEQGDSAMYLCASSSVGGPYNEQFFGPGTRLTVL.

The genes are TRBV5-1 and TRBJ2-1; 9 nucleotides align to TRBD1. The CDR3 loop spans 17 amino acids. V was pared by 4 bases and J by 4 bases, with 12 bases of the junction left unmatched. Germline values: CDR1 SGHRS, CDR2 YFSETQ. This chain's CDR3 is CASSIGQGRLLYNEQFF. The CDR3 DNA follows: TGCGCCAGCAGCATAGGACAGGGGCGACTCTTATACAATGAGCAGTTCTTC.

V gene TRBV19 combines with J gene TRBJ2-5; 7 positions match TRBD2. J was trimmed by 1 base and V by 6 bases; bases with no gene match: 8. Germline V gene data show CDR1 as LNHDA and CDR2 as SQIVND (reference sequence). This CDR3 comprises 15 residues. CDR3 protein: CASSPPGTTQETQYF. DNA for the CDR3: TGTGCCAGTAGCCCTCCGGGGACTACCCAAGAGACCCAGTACTTC.

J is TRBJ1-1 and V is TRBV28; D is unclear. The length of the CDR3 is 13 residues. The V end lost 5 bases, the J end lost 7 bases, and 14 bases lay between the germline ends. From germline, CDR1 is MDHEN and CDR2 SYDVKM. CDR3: CASSPVQILEAFF. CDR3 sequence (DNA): TGTGCCAGCAGTCCAGTACAGATCCTTGAAGCTTTCTTT. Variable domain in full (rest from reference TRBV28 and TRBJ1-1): DVKVTQSSRYLVKRTGEKVFLECVQDMDHENMFWYRQDPGLGLRLIYFSYDVKMKEKGDIPEGYSVSREKKERFSLILESASTNQTSMYLCASSPVQILEAFFGQGTRLTVV.

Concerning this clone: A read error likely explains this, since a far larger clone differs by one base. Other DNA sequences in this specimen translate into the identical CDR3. The chain's CDR3 is CASSGGGREETQYF. As DNA, the CDR3 is TGTGCCAGCAGCGGCGGGGGCCGCGAGGAGACCCAGTACTTC. This chain links TRBV5-4 with TRBJ2-5, with D possibly TRBD2 on 7 matching bases. Germline values: CDR1 SGHNT, CDR2 YYREEE (reference sequence). V was pared by 4 bases and J by 5 bases, with 15 bases between. CDR3 size: 14 residues. Combining the CDR3 with reference TRBV5-4 and TRBJ2-5 gives the whole variable domain ETGVTQSPTHLIKTRGQQVTLRCSSQSGHNTVSWYQQALGQGPQFIFQYYREEENGRGNFPPRFSGLQFPNYSSELNVNALELDDSALYLCASSGGGREETQYFGPGTRLLVL.

CDR3 in amino acids: CASNPAGGLTYEQYF. The CDR3 nucleotides are TGTGCCAGCAATCCAGCGGGAGGACTGACATACGAGCAGTACTTC. This sequence joins TRBV6-1 and TRBJ2-5; 9 bases fit TRBD2. The J call may be wrong; the DNA end is better matched by TRBJ2-7. CDR1 is MNHNS, CDR2 SASEGT, per germline. The CDR3 spans 15 residues.

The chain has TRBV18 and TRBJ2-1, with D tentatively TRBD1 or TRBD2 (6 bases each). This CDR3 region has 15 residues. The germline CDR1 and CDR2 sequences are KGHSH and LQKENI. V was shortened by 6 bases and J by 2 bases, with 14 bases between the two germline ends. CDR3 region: CASSPRGGTYNEQFF. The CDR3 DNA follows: TGTGCCAGCTCCCCTCGAGGGGGGACCTACAATGAGCAGTTCTTC.